Detailed here is one T cell receptor (beta chain). Its antigen is currently unknown. The data are from a study of T cells in Graves' hyperthyroidism and ophthalmopathy. Findings of the study overall: A model using 13 V-J features told ophthalmopathy apart from stable hyperthyroidism. Most thyroid clonotypes with frequency above 0.001 were detected in blood.

Researchers amplified the TCR beta CDR3 regions from RNA transcripts. The TCR CDR3 was amplified in a first-round RT-PCR using the HTBI primer set. TCRdb independently ran MiXCR on the multiplex PCR reads; one entry per CDR3 protein. The sample includes 500,000 or so distinct CDR3 sequences, roughly 15% seen only once; the top ten take around 32%. There are 13 residues in the CDR3. The germline V and J ends were trimmed by 6 bases and 5 bases, with 11 bases remaining between them. Looked up from germline, CDR1 is MNHEY and CDR2 is SVGEGT. Clinicians diagnosed patients from clinical symptoms, serum thyroxine and TRAb, thyroid ultrasound and orbital computed tomography.

This sequence originates from a woman aged 25-40 years with Graves' ophthalmopathy. The sequenced material came from blood. This rearrangement joins TRBV6-2 or TRBV6-3 to TRBJ2-1; weak D call: TRBD1 (5 bases). In DNA, the CDR3 is TGTGCCAGCAGCCAGGACACAAACAATGAGCAGTTCTTC. This sequence encodes CASSQDTNNEQFF.